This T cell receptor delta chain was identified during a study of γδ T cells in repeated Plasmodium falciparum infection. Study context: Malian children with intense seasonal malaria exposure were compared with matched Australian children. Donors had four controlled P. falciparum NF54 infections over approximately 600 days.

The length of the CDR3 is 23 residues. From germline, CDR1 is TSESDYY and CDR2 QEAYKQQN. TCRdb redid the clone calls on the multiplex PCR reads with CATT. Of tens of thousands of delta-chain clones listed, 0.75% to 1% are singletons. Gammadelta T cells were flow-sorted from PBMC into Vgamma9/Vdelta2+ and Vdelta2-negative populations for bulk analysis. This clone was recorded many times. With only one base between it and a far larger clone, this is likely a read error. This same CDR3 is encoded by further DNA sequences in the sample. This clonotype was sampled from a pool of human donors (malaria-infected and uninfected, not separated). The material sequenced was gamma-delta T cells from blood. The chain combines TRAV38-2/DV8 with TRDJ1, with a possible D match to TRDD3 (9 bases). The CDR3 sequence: CAYRSKISFLDPTGGHGTDKLIF. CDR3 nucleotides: TGTGCCTATAGGAGTAAGATTTCCTTCCTAGACCCTACTGGGGGACACGGGACCGATAAACTCATCTTT.